These 2 T cell receptor beta chains were all obtained from the same sample, sequenced in a study of shared T cell receptors in the human thymus. Some clones are missing from TCRdb's copy, which holds only in-frame ones; the method was immunoSEQ multiplex PCR. The data contain more than 550,000 clones, more than 75% of them seen just once; the ten biggest clones take up just under 0.0095%. These data were also reused for a study on human thymus T cells.

The sample was thymocytes. Receptors originate from a boy less than two years old with a congenital heart defect.

V and J are TRBV7-6 and TRBJ1-6; a possible D gene is TRBD1 (5 bases). With 5 bases removed from V and 13 bases from J, the gap between germline ends came to 15 bases. CDR3 length: 13 amino acids. The V gene's germline CDR1 is SGHVS and CDR2 FNYEAQ. CDR3 region: CASSAAGTSPLHF. CDR3 DNA sequence: TGTGCCAGCAGCGCCGCCGGGACTTCCCCCCTCCACTTT.

This clone was recorded a few times. V is TRBV7-6 and J is TRBJ2-7; tentative D call: TRBD1 (5 bases). Germline loops: CDR1 SGHVS, CDR2 FNYEAQ. This CDR3 comprises 13 residues. Trimming took 3 bases from V and 5 from J, leaving 11 bases between them. Here the CDR3 reads CASSFGRVDEQYF. CDR3 bases: TGTGCCAGCAGCTTTGGCAGGGTGGACGAGCAGTACTTC.